This record looks at one T cell receptor beta chain sequence and its context. Its antigen is undetermined. The data belong to a study of graft-versus-host responses after intestinal transplantation. Whole-study results and caveats: Early post-transplant HvG declines showed an association with peak circulating GvH clone levels. Across patients carrying graft-donor T cell macrochimerism, allografts held high graft-versus-host to host-versus-graft clonal ratios.

The repertoire was sequenced with immunoSEQ multiplex PCR; TCRdb's copy has only in-frame clones and lacks some. Of tens of thousands of clones listed, around 95% are singletons. Germline-derived CDR1 and CDR2 are SGHVS and FNYEAQ. The CDR3 totals 17 residues. V was shortened by 5 bases and J by 0 bases, with 18 bases between the two germline ends. The receptor's source is a human donor who received an intestinal transplant. This chain connects TRBV7-6 to TRBJ2-3; D remains unclear. Here the sequenced sample was unstimulated CD8+ T cells sorted from spleen or lymph node cells, taken before intestinal transplant. CDR3 in DNA: TGTGCCAGCAGCCTAAACGCCCTTGGCACTAGCACAGATACGCAGTATTTT. It yields the protein CASSLNALGTSTDTQYF.